This is a list of T cell receptor beta chains from one sample in a study of PD-L1 blockade in urothelial cancer. TCRdb's copy holds only in-frame clones and misses some; the assay was immunoSEQ multiplex PCR. The sample holds about 37,000 clones, over 65% seen once. Sequencing was performed on PBMCs, taken around atezolizumab (anti-PD-L1) treatment. These receptors all stem from a man in his sixties with urothelial cancer. Each CDR3 is given without its conserved first and last residue.

CDR3 protein,J gene,V gene
ASKRQGSTEAF,TRBJ1-1,TRBV2
ASSWGNTGELF,TRBJ2-2,TRBV28
ASSSSPVETQY,TRBJ2-5,TRBV7-2
ASSEGQGSPYEQY,TRBJ2-7,TRBV6-1
ASSSGEFTGGRSSPLH,TRBJ1-6,TRBV27
ASSHFLDSETQY,TRBJ2-5,TRBV4-1
ASSLRDRTYEQY,TRBJ2-7,TRBV28
ASSIVGAGRDTEAF,TRBJ1-1,TRBV19
ASSLQQGSGGAYEQF,TRBJ2-1,TRBV7-6
ASRQRGSNQPQH,TRBJ1-5,TRBV27
ASSGTPAAGGFNDEQF,TRBJ2-1,TRBV25-1
ASSLEGSGRNSPLH,TRBJ1-6,TRBV7-9
ASSEGGGGYT,TRBJ1-2,TRBV25-1
ASSYDRNTEAF,TRBJ1-1,TRBV6-5
ASRKAGGLQNEQF,TRBJ2-1,TRBV25-1
ASGTAQNYGYT,TRBJ1-2,TRBV28
ASSLVSGANTGELF,TRBJ2-2,TRBV5-1
ASSLGGAPYEQY,TRBJ2-7,TRBV5-1
ASSEGGGINYEQY,TRBJ2-7,TRBV2
ASSRTGTNYGYT,TRBJ1-2,TRBV19
AWSVIAGAEKLF,TRBJ1-4,TRBV30
ASSQGQPNEKLF,TRBJ1-4,TRBV5-1
ASSRQPGTNEKLF,TRBJ1-4,TRBV4-2
ASSPQGVGTEAF,TRBJ1-1,TRBV18
ASAKGADQPQH,TRBJ1-5,TRBV7-2
ASRGGYGYT,TRBJ1-2,TRBV28
ASTLTGFTGELF,TRBJ2-2,TRBV19
ASSLDSEAATEQF,TRBJ2-1,TRBV11-2
ASSISVPNEQF,TRBJ2-1,TRBV19
ASIWWKDRKNIQY,TRBJ2-4,TRBV21-1
ASSLAGYSPLH,TRBJ1-6,TRBV28
ASSFEGEAF,TRBJ1-1,TRBV7-9
ASRLNKGGTGELF,TRBJ2-2,TRBV6-5